These 9 T cell receptor beta chains share one sample of origin, sequenced in a study of T cell clones after liver transplantation. The table came from immunoSEQ multiplex PCR; TCRdb's copy has only in-frame clones and leaves some out. This table has about 80,000 clones, around four fifths appearing once. The material sequenced was CD4+ T cells from blood, taken approximately 3.5 years after liver transplant. The receptors were gathered from a human patient who received a liver transplant. The graft donor may have contributed some T cells.

The chain recombines TRBV5-3 with TRBJ1-3; D is undetermined. TRBV5-3 is given ORF status, its function remaining uncertain. The germline V and J ends were trimmed by 3 bases and 0 bases, with 25 bases remaining between them. This CDR3 has 20 residues. The CDR3 DNA reads as TGTGCCAGAAGCTCGCGCCGACCTTCAGACATCTCCAGCTCTGGAAACACCATATATTTT. Translated: CARSSRRPSDISSSGNTIYF.

This clone was seen more than once but under ten times. The chain joins TRBV18 to TRBJ2-1; unclear D gene. The V end lost 4 bases, the J end lost 2 bases, and 12 bases lay between the germline ends. The CDR3 spans 15 residues. Germline values: CDR1 KGHSH, CDR2 LQKENI. CDR3 sequence: CASSRPGYPYNEQFF. The CDR3 region has the DNA TGTGCCAGCTCACGTCCAGGTTACCCCTACAATGAGCAGTTCTTC.

The chain combines TRBV10-3 with TRBJ2-3; D tentatively fits TRBD1 or TRBD2 (5 bases each). The CDR3 length is 14 residues. V dropped 3 bases and J dropped 4 bases, with 11 bases sitting between them. The germline gives CDR1 ENHRY, CDR2 SYGVKD. The CDR3 coding sequence is TGTGCCATCAGTGATAGAGAGGGACCAGATACGCAGTATTTT. It codes for CAISDREGPDTQYF.

This clone occurred once. The gene calls are TRBV6-5 and TRBJ2-2, with a weak D call TRBD1 (6 bases). Between the trimmed V and J ends, which lost 6 bases and 3 bases, there was a span of 11 bases. In germline, CDR1 is MNHEY, CDR2 SVGAGI. The CDR3 extends over 14 amino acids. The CDR3 DNA reads TGTGCCAGCAGCACGGACAGAGACACCGGGGAGCTGTTTTTT. Its translation is CASSTDRDTGELFF.

The gene calls are TRBV19 and TRBJ1-3; D gene unclear. Germline values: CDR1 LNHDA, CDR2 SQIVND (reference sequence). The CDR3 runs 15 residues. Trimming removed 7 bases at V and 0 bases at J, with 13 bases between. The CDR3 nucleotides read TGTGCCAGTATCCCACAGACGAGCTCTGGAAACACCATATATTTT. Residues: CASIPQTSSGNTIYF. Looking up the rest from reference TRBV19 and TRBJ1-3 gives the full variable domain: DGGITQSPKYLFRKEGQNVTLSCEQNLNHDAMYWYRQDPGQGLRLIYYSQIVNDFQKGDIAEGYSVSREKKESFPLTVTSAQKNPTAFYLCASIPQTSSGNTIYFGEGSWLTVV.

In this sample, this clone turned up once. V is TRBV28 and J is TRBJ2-2; 10 bases match TRBD2. The CDR3 runs to 16 residues. The germline V gene encodes CDR1 MDHEN and CDR2 SYDVKM. Trimming at V came to 4 bases and at J to 4 bases, leaving 6 bases not matched to a gene. In DNA form, the CDR3 reads TGTGCCAGCAGTTCCATCAGCGGGAGGGGCACCGGGGAGCTGTTTTTT. Translated, it gives CASSSISGRGTGELFF.

This chain links TRBV2 with TRBJ2-3, with TRBD1 as a possible D gene (6 bases). Germline V gives CDR1 SNHLY, CDR2 FYNNEI. The V gene lost 3 bases and the J gene lost 2 bases, with 12 bases spanning the gap. The CDR3 length is 15 residues. DNA of the CDR3: TGTGCCAGCAGTGAGAGGCAGGGGATCACAGATACGCAGTATTTT. Translation gives CASSERQGITDTQYF.

The chain has TRBV13 and TRBJ2-7; 14 bases line up with TRBD2. V lost 4 bases, J lost 6 bases, and 11 bases stayed unmatched. The CDR3 covers 17 residues. Germline loops: CDR1 PRHDT, CDR2 FYEKMQ (reference sequence). CDR3 sequence reads: CASSSGLAGGVHGEQYF. CDR3 DNA: TGTGCCAGCAGCTCAGGACTAGCGGGAGGAGTTCATGGCGAGCAGTACTTC. Combining the CDR3 with reference TRBV13 and TRBJ2-7 gives the whole variable domain AAGVIQSPRHLIKEKRETATLKCYPIPRHDTVYWYQQGPGQDPQFLISFYEKMQSDKGSIPDRFSAQQFSDYHSELNMSSLELGDSALYFCASSSGLAGGVHGEQYFGPGTRLTVT.

This clone was picked up a small number of times. The chain employs TRBV11-2 and TRBJ2-5; D may be TRBD2 (6 bases). Trimming cost V 4 bases and J 4 bases, with 13 bases left between them. CDR3 length: 14 amino acids. Germline V gives CDR1 SGHAT, CDR2 FQNNGV. The CDR3 here is CASSSGGAPETQYF. In nucleotides, the CDR3 is TGTGCCAGCAGCTCGGGCGGGGCACCAGAGACCCAGTACTTC.